This TCR beta chain was identified in a study of OX40 agonist ivuxolimab in advanced cancers. A note on the overall study: Ivuxolimab was a fully human IgG2 agonistic monoclonal antibody targeting the costimulatory receptor OX40 (CD134). Intravenous ivuxolimab was administered to patients every 2 weeks at six dose levels: 0.01, 0.1, 0.3, 1.5, 3 and 10 mg/kg. Of the approximately 54 patients in dose escalation, about 20 had hepatocellular carcinoma, about 15 had melanoma, 9 had renal cell carcinoma and 9 had head and neck cancer. In the dose-escalation cohort, roughly 80% of patients were male, and the mean age was approximately 64 years, with a range of roughly 20 to 80. Patients were allowed to have had prior anti-PD-1, anti-PD-L1 or anti-CTLA-4 therapy, and 40% of the dose-escalation patients had previously received checkpoint inhibitors. Three dose-escalation patients achieved partial responses, one with hepatocellular carcinoma and two with cutaneous melanoma. Peripheral TCRbeta sequencing was intended to test whether TCR sequence diversity was altered and clonal T-cell expansion was caused by ivuxolimab. The paper covers the monotherapy dose-escalation part of the phase I ivuxolimab trial, which included N ≈ 50 patients.

Notes on this clone: Its binding antigen is unknown. No qualities accompany the bases; no much larger clone lies one base away.

To sequence the TCRbeta CDR3 region, genomic DNA was isolated from the sorted cells. TCRbeta CDR3 regions were sequenced using the immunoSEQ Assay. The table comes from immuneACCESS by way of TCRdb, which keeps in-frame sequences with V and J called. Part of the clones is missing from these tables; in studies checked, under half for an unresolved V gene and the rest for unknown reasons. The table for this sample lists approximately 70,000 clones; 85% to 90% of them were counted only once. The leading ten clones occupy 0.8% to 0.9% of the sample. What the authors observed across the whole study: Clonal expansion of both CD4+ and CD8+ blood T cells was observed from baseline to week 6 at doses 0.1 to 3.0 mg/kg. After ivuxolimab, CD8+ T cells had more expanded clones than CD4+ T cells on average. Low levels of normalized T-cell clonal expansion were also shown by some nonresponding patients. In the 0.1-3.0 mg/kg groups, partial responders had among the lowest normalized peripheral clonal expansion, particularly in CD8+ T cells. Antigen specificity was not determined for the clonally expanded peripheral T cells.

Patients with autoimmune disease history or receiving systemic immunosuppression were excluded from the trial. Peripheral blood for TCR sequencing was drawn from every dose cohort at baseline, at cycle 4 day 1 and at cycle 7 day 1. Samples came from an open-label, multicenter, first-in-human phase I dose-escalation trial of ivuxolimab. The trial enrolled adults with locally advanced or metastatic head and neck squamous cell, hepatocellular, melanoma or renal cell carcinoma. Before TCR sequencing, CD4+ T cells and CD8+ T cells were sorted from peripheral blood as separate populations. The specimen comprised CD4+ or CD8+ T cells sorted from blood, sampled in a trial of the OX40 agonist ivuxolimab. The source is an adult with an advanced solid tumor such as melanoma, head and neck, liver or kidney cancer.

CDR3 protein: CASSQKGEQYF. At the DNA level, the sequence is TGTGCCAGCAGTCAGAAAGGGGAGCAGTACTTC. The chain is made from TRBV28 and TRBJ2-7; no confident D gene assignment can be made. Sequences MDHEN (CDR1) and SYDVKM (CDR2) are obtained from the germline V gene. V sheds 5 bases and J sheds 7 bases, leaving 9 bases between their ends. Including cysteine and phenylalanine, the CDR3 has 11 amino acids. CDR3 DNA is the only sequence kept; it has 33 bases, read in frame from the first base.